This entry features one T cell receptor (beta chain) sequence. Method: immunoSEQ multiplex PCR; TCRdb's copy keeps in-frame clones and lacks some. This table holds approximately 320,000 clones, under 95% found once. These data originate in a study of blood T cell repertoires in COVID-19. The V gene lost 0 bases and the J gene lost 4 bases, with 10 bases spanning the gap. This CDR3 is 15 amino acids long. The germline CDR1 and CDR2 sequences are KGHSH and LQKENI. The clonotype comes from a man in his sixties who had recovered from COVID-19. V gene TRBV18 combines with J gene TRBJ1-5; D call uncertain. The sequencing input was PBMCs or T cells enriched from blood (not recorded which). DNA for the CDR3: TGTGCCAGCTCACCACCGTACAGCACTAATCAGCCCCAGCATTTT. The encoded protein is CASSPPYSTNQPQHF.